The entry that follows covers one T cell receptor beta chain sequence. The antigen is not known. The data were obtained in a study of T cells in Graves' hyperthyroidism and ophthalmopathy. Regions amplified from RNA transcripts were the TCR beta CDR3 regions. HTBI primers were employed in a first-round RT-PCR of the TCR CDR3. MiXCR, run by TCRdb on the multiplex PCR reads, gives a single entry per CDR3 protein. Of more than 500,000 distinct CDR3 sequences listed, approximately 49% were seen once; the top ten hold about two fifths. Uncontrolled infection, other autoimmune disease, pregnancy and lactation each barred patients from inclusion. The CDR3 sequence is 15 residues long. Germline V gene sequence: CDR1 SNHLY, CDR2 FYNNEI. The V end was cut by 2 bases, the J end by 4 bases, with 12 bases between. Notes on the study in general: Most clonotypes that expanded in the thyroid above 0.001 also showed up in blood.

This clonotype originated in an adult woman with Graves' disease, either hyperthyroidism or ophthalmopathy (not recorded which). The rearrangement uses TRBV2 and TRBJ2-1; D is possibly TRBD2 (5 bases). Specimen: peripheral blood or thyroid tissue (not recorded which). The CDR3, as DNA: TGTGCCAGCAGTGAACAAGTGGGAGTTTACAATGAGCAGTTCTTC. The encoded protein is CASSEQVGVYNEQFF.